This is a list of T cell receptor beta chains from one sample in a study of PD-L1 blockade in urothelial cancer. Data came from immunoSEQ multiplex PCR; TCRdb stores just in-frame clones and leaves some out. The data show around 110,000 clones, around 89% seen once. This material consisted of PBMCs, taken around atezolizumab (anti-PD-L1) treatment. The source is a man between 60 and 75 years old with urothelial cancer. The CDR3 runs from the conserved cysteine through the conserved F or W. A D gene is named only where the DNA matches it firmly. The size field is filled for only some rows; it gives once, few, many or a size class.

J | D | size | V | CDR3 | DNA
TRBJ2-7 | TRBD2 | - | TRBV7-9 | CASSLDGGAYEQYF | TGTGCCAGCAGCTTAGACGGGGGGGCCTACGAGCAGTACTTC
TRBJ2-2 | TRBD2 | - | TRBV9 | CASSVGGLAGVAGELFF | TGTGCCAGCAGCGTGGGGGGACTAGCGGGAGTTGCCGGGGAGCTGTTTTTT
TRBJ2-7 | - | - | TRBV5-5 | CASSLVGAGFSYEQYF | TGTGCCAGCAGCTTGGTGGGGGCGGGCTTTTCCTACGAGCAGTACTTC
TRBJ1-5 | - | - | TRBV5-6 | CASSVQGGLRPQHF | TGTGCCAGCAGCGTACAGGGTGGACTCAGGCCCCAGCATTTT
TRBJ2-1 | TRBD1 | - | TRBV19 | CASSRLPGTGANEQFF | TGTGCCAGTAGTAGATTACCCGGGACAGGGGCCAATGAGCAGTTCTTC
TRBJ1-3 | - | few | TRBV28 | CASTALVLGGNTIYF | TGTGCCAGCACCGCACTGGTACTGGGCGGAAACACCATATATTTT
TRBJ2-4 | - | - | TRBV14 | CASSQEGRVKNIQYF | TGTGCCAGCAGCCAAGAAGGCAGGGTTAAAAACATTCAGTACTTC
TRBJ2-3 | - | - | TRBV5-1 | CASSLDSSTDTQYF | TGCGCCAGCAGCTTGGACTCTAGCACAGATACGCAGTATTTT
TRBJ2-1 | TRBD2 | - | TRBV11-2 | CASSPTSGALGEQFF | TGTGCCAGCAGCCCGACTAGCGGGGCGTTAGGTGAGCAGTTCTTC
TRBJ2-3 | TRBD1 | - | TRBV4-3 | CASSRTGLTDTQYF | TGCGCCAGCAGCCGGACAGGTCTCACAGATACGCAGTATTTT
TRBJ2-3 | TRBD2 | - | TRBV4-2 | CASSQVSSGGPSTDTQYF | TGTGCCAGCAGCCAAGTGTCTAGCGGGGGGCCTAGCACAGATACGCAGTATTTT
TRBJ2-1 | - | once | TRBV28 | CASSPTGDPYNEQFF | TGTGCCAGCAGTCCCACAGGCGACCCCTACAATGAGCAGTTCTTC
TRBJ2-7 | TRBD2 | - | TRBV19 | CASSIETSGRKDEQYF | TGTGCCAGTAGTATAGAGACTAGCGGGAGAAAGGACGAGCAGTACTTC
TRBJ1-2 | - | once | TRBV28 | CASSGFYGYTF | TGTGCCAGCAGCGGTTTTTATGGCTACACCTTC
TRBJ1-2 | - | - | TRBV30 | CAWSALGAGGYTF | TGTGCCTGGAGTGCTCTGGGGGCCGGTGGCTACACCTTC
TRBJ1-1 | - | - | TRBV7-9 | CASSYTGNEAFF | TGTGCCAGCAGCTACACAGGGAATGAAGCTTTCTTT
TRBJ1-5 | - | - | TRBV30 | CAWSPTEYSNQPQHF | TGTGCCTGGAGTCCGACAGAGTATAGCAATCAGCCCCAGCATTTT
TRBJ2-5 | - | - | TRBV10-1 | CASSESSAAGKETQYF | TGCGCCAGCAGTGAGTCGTCGGCGGCAGGGAAGGAGACCCAGTACTTC
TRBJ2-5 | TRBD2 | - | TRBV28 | CASSVTSVTKQTQYF | TGTGCCAGCAGTGTGACTAGCGTGACAAAACAGACCCAGTACTTC
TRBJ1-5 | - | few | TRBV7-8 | CASSFWGGQPQHF | TGTGCCAGCAGCTTTTGGGGAGGGCAGCCCCAGCATTTT
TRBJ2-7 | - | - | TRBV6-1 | CASSEANRALYF | TGTGCCAGCAGTGAAGCTAACAGGGCCCTGTACTTC
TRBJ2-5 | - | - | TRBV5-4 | CASSLGGSRETQYF | TGTGCCAGCAGCTTGGGGGGCTCCCGGGAGACCCAGTACTTC
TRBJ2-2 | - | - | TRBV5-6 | CASSFGLVPGELFF | TGTGCCAGCAGCTTCGGTCTAGTTCCCGGGGAGCTGTTTTTT
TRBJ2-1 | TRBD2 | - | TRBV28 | CASSLGTSGSHEQFF | TGTGCCAGCAGTCTCGGGACTAGCGGGAGTCATGAGCAGTTCTTC
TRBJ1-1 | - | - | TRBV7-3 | CASSLQGGGLNTEAFF | TGTGCCAGCAGCTTACAAGGCGGGGGATTGAACACTGAAGCTTTCTTT
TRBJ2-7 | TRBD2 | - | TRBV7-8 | CASSLAPGLAGDTYEQYF | TGTGCCAGCAGCTTAGCCCCCGGGCTAGCGGGCGATACCTACGAGCAGTACTTC
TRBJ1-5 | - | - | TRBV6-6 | CASSPAGRDQPQHF | TGTGCCAGCAGTCCAGCGGGCAGGGATCAGCCCCAGCATTTT
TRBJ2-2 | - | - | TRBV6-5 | CASSYGQANTGELFF | TGTGCCAGCAGTTACGGACAAGCGAACACCGGGGAGCTGTTTTTT
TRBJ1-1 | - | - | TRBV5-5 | CASSHRGEAFF | TGTGCCAGCAGTCATAGGGGCGAAGCTTTCTTT
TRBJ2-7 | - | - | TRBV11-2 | CASSLGWRDSYEQYF | TGTGCCAGCAGCTTAGGGTGGCGGGACTCCTACGAGCAGTACTTC
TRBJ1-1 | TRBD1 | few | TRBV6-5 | CASGDRQNTEAFF | TGTGCCAGCGGGGACAGGCAGAACACTGAAGCTTTCTTT
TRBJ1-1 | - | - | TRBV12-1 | CASSCLHRADTEAFF | TGTGCCAGCAGCTGCTTGCACAGGGCGGACACTGAAGCTTTCTTT
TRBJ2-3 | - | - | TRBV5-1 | CASSLGTGGATDTQYF | TGCGCCAGCAGCTTGGGTACAGGGGGGGCCACAGATACGCAGTATTTT
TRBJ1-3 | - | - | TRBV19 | CASSTFSGDAGNTIYF | TGTGCCAGTAGCACCTTCTCGGGGGACGCTGGAAACACCATATATTTT